This T cell receptor beta chain was captured in a study of T-cell reconstitution after alpha-beta-depleted transplantation in children. V lost 3 bases and J 2 bases, leaving 14 bases between the germline ends. The CDR3 is 16 amino acids. Unique molecular identifiers featured in how the TCRbeta library was prepared. TCRdb re-called the PCR reads through MiXCR, storing one row per CDR3 protein. The sample lists 110,000 or so distinct CDR3 sequences, about 6.5% occurring once. The table lists this clonotype with many counts. J is TRBJ2-1 and V is TRBV12-3 or TRBV12-4; D may be TRBD2 (6 bases). The TCR was taken from a male patient aged 2 to 9 who had a stem cell transplant for acute lymphoblastic leukemia, so the T cells may come from the graft donor. Sequenced material: PBMCs, mostly from graft donor cells, taken 360 days after TCRalphabeta/CD19-depleted stem cell transplant. The CDR3 DNA reads TGTGCCAGCAGTTTTCGGGCGGGACTGCCCTACAATGAGCAGTTCTTC. This gives the protein CASSFRAGLPYNEQFF.